One and the same sample provided the 16 T cell receptor beta chains below, sequenced in a study of vaccination effects on CD4 cells after COVID-19. Method: immunoSEQ multiplex PCR; TCRdb's copy keeps in-frame clones and lacks some. The sample holds around 46,000 clones, 67% seen once. The antigens these receptors bind are not known. Following 10 days of culture, CD4+ T cells were isolated. The sample here was CD4+ T cells from PBMCs cultured without peptide, taken before COVID-19 vaccination. These receptors were collected from a human donor who received a COVID-19 vaccine.

This clone appeared a few times. The V and J genes are TRBV27 and TRBJ2-2, with a possible D match to TRBD1 (7 bases). The V end was cut by 5 bases, the J end by 4 bases, with 17 bases between. Germline V gene lookup returns CDR1 MNHEY and CDR2 SMNVEV (reference sequence). CDR3 length: 16 amino acids. CDR3 amino acids: CASSRGGAGGTGELFF. The CDR3 DNA sequence: TGTGCCAGCAGTCGCGGAGGGGCAGGGGGCACCGGGGAGCTGTTTTTT.

The chain employs TRBV11-2 and TRBJ2-1; weak D call: TRBD1 (5 bases). The CDR3 has 16 residues. Germline CDR1 SGHAT, CDR2 FQNNGV. V lost 0 bases, J lost 7 bases, and 16 bases lay in between. CDR3 region: CASSLETRPGINEQFF. DNA for the CDR3: TGTGCCAGCAGCTTAGAAACCCGACCAGGGATTAATGAGCAGTTCTTC.

The chain links TRBV3-1 (or the pseudogene TRBV3-2) to TRBJ2-5; possibly TRBD2 for D (5 bases). Germline loops: CDR1 LGHDT, CDR2 YNNKEL (reference sequence). There are 12 residues in the CDR3. Between the trimmed V and J ends, which lost 1 base and 7 bases, there was a span of 7 bases. CDR3 region: CASSQVRGTQYF. CDR3 in DNA: TGTGCCAGCAGCCAAGTCCGGGGGACCCAGTACTTC.

The V and J genes are TRBV7-2 and TRBJ1-5; D is unresolved. CDR1 and CDR2 from the germline V gene are SGHTA and FQGNSA. Trimming cost V 3 bases and J 6 bases, with 18 bases left between them. This CDR3 contains 16 residues. The DNA for the CDR3 is TGTGCCAGCAGCTTCACCCCGTACCCCCCGGGTCAGCCCCAGCATTTT. Translated, it gives CASSFTPYPPGQPQHF.

Only a few counts were recorded for this clone. The V call is TRBV19, the J call TRBJ1-6; D is undetermined. The CDR3 runs 14 residues. V lost 0 bases and J 9 bases, leaving 9 bases between the germline ends. The V gene's germline CDR1 is LNHDA and CDR2 SQIVND (reference sequence). The DNA for the CDR3 is TGTGCCAGTAGTATAGACGGGGTACGTTCACCCCTCCACTTT. Its translation is CASSIDGVRSPLHF.

A few counts support this clone. The chain employs TRBV4-1 and TRBJ1-2; unclear D gene. This CDR3 has 16 residues. Germline CDR1 is MGHRA and CDR2 is YSYEKL. The ends were cut back, 1 base at V and 1 base at J, with 13 bases in the middle. CDR3 DNA sequence: TGCGCCAGCAGCCAAGGATTTGCAGGTATTAACTATGGCTACACCTTC. It translates to CASSQGFAGINYGYTF.

The chain couples TRBV5-5 to TRBJ1-4, with D unresolved. Per the germline V gene, CDR1 is SGHKS and CDR2 is YYEKEE (reference sequence). The ends were cut back, 0 bases at V and 3 bases at J, with 3 bases in the middle. CDR3 size: 13 residues. CDR3 region: CASSLGPNEKLFF. In DNA form, the CDR3 reads TGTGCCAGCAGCTTGGGGCCTAATGAAAAACTGTTTTTT.

V usage is TRBV29-1 and J usage is TRBJ1-2; D gene uncertain. CDR3 length equals 13 residues. Per the germline V gene, CDR1 is SQVTM and CDR2 is ANQGSEA. The germline V and J ends were trimmed by 6 bases and 7 bases, with 18 bases remaining between them. The CDR3 loop is CSVDPGGQVGYTF. CDR3 DNA: TGCAGCGTCGACCCGGGAGGGCAGGTTGGCTACACCTTC.

The chain is built from TRBV5-1 and TRBJ1-3; unclear D gene. The CDR3 consists of 16 residues. V shed 0 bases and J shed 0 bases, with 10 bases lying between them. CDR1 SGHRS and CDR2 YFSETQ come from the germline V gene. The CDR3 sequence is CASSLVGGSSGNTIYF. For the CDR3, the DNA is TGCGCCAGCAGCTTGGTGGGCGGAAGCTCTGGAAACACCATATATTTT.

This clone came up a few times. V gene TRBV27 combines with J gene TRBJ1-1; no clear D. The V end lost 2 bases, the J end lost 1 base, and 5 bases lay between the germline ends. Germline-derived CDR1 and CDR2 are MNHEY and SMNVEV (reference sequence). The CDR3 has 13 amino acids. The CDR3 bases are TGTGCCAGCAGTTTAGTACAGAACACTGAAGCTTTCTTT. Translated, it gives CASSLVQNTEAFF.

The chain has TRBV29-1 and TRBJ2-3; D may be TRBD1 or TRBD2 (6 bases each). Trimming cost V 0 bases and J 3 bases, with 13 bases left between them. The CDR3 runs to 15 residues. CDR1 SQVTM and CDR2 ANQGSEA come from the germline V gene. The CDR3 DNA reads as TGCAGCGTTGAAGATTTCGGGGGCCGGACAGATACGCAGTATTTT. Translating gives CSVEDFGGRTDTQYF.

This clone has only a few counts. The chain employs TRBV3-1 (or the pseudogene TRBV3-2) and TRBJ2-7; 8 bases map to TRBD1. V was clipped by 4 bases and J by 4 bases; unmatched bases: 9. The CDR3 loop spans 15 amino acids. Germline lookup yields CDR1 LGHDT and CDR2 YNNKEL (reference sequence). CDR3 loop: CASSRGGQGVYEQYF. Written as DNA, the CDR3 is TGTGCCAGCAGCCGGGGAGGACAGGGAGTTTACGAGCAGTACTTC.

This clone was counted a few times. V is TRBV3-1 (or the pseudogene TRBV3-2) and J is TRBJ1-5; a possible D gene is TRBD1 (6 bases). This CDR3 contains 12 residues. The V gene's germline CDR1 is LGHDT and CDR2 YNNKEL (reference sequence). The germline V and J ends were trimmed by 8 bases and 5 bases, with 10 bases remaining between them. The CDR3 protein is CASGEGDQPQHF. The CDR3 DNA sequence: TGTGCCAGCGGGGAGGGGGATCAGCCCCAGCATTTT.

J is TRBJ2-3 and V is TRBV9, with TRBD2 matching over 8 bases. This CDR3 has 15 residues. With V trimmed by 2 bases and J by 3 bases, 5 bases remained unmatched. Germline V lookup: CDR1 SGDLS, CDR2 YYNGEE. The DNA of the CDR3 is TGTGCCAGCAGCGTTGCGGGGGGCCGGACAGATACGCAGTATTTT. This sequence encodes CASSVAGGRTDTQYF. The full variable domain, with the rest looked up from reference TRBV9 and TRBJ2-3, is DSGVTQTPKHLITATGQRVTLRCSPRSGDLSVYWYQQSLDQGLQFLIQYYNGEERAKGNILERFSAQQFPDLHSELNLSSLELGDSALYFCASSVAGGRTDTQYFGPGTRLTVL.

This clone was observed once. The chain employs TRBV5-1 and TRBJ2-5, with TRBD2 as a possible D gene (5 bases). The germline V and J ends were trimmed by 2 bases and 2 bases, with 16 bases remaining between them. The CDR3 length is 16 residues. Germline V gives CDR1 SGHRS, CDR2 YFSETQ. The CDR3 is CASSFYSSPGQETQYF. The DNA of the CDR3 is TGCGCCAGCAGCTTCTATAGTTCCCCGGGACAAGAGACCCAGTACTTC.

CDR3 sequence: CASSPTSGGYNEQFF. CDR3 DNA sequence: TGTGCCAGCAGCCCGACTAGCGGAGGATACAATGAGCAGTTCTTC. The chain is built from TRBV5-4 and TRBJ2-1, with 9 bases lining up with TRBD2. The CDR3 is 15 residues long. Trimming took 4 bases from V and 4 from J; bases not matched to a gene: 6. Germline lookup yields CDR1 SGHNT and CDR2 YYREEE (reference sequence).